The subject of this entry is one T cell receptor (beta chain). Adults of Caucasian background living in Nashville, Tennessee made up all donors. CDR1 SGHVS and CDR2 FNYEAQ come from the germline V gene. The CDR3 covers 12 residues. Trimming removed 6 bases from V and 6 bases from J, with 12 bases in between. This entry comes from a study of shared clonotypes between healthy human individuals. The method was immunoSEQ multiplex PCR; TCRdb's version includes in-frame clones alone and lacks a portion of them. This sample has millions of clones; around 90% occur once, and the top ten carry over 0.12%. The sequence came from a man aged 18-30 years in good health. This chain links TRBV7-6 with TRBJ2-7; no firm D call. Source material: naive CD4+ T cells sorted from blood. Subset defined: CD45RA+ positively selected. CDR3 loop: CASSKITGEQYF. Written as DNA, the CDR3 is TGTGCCAGCAGTAAAATCACGGGCGAGCAGTACTTC.